The TCR beta chain under discussion was sequenced for a study of T-cell memory formation after mild COVID-19. The study, taken as a whole, reports: Pre-infection memory already had some responding clones, implying cross-reactive memory joined.

This clonotype was found a few times. Its antigen is still unknown. Constant-segment-primed 5'RACE gave TCR alpha and TCR beta cDNA libraries with sample barcodes and UMIs. Using its own MiXCR run on the 5' RACE reads, TCRdb lists one record per CDR3 protein. The sample carries 400,000 or so distinct CDR3 sequences, about 19% recorded once. V lost 7 bases, J lost 5 bases, and 7 bases stayed unmatched. CDR1 SGHRS and CDR2 YFSETQ come from the germline V gene. CDR3 length equals 14 residues. The origin of this receptor is an adult woman who had mild COVID-19 (a few samples of this study predate the infection). Cell type and time point are not known. The gene calls are TRBV5-1 and TRBJ2-1; 9 bases agree with TRBD1. Material: PBMCs or a T cell subset sorted from them (not recorded which). CDR3 sequence: CASSRQGDNNEQFF. CDR3 DNA: TGCGCCAGCTCGCGACAGGGGGATAACAATGAGCAGTTCTTC.